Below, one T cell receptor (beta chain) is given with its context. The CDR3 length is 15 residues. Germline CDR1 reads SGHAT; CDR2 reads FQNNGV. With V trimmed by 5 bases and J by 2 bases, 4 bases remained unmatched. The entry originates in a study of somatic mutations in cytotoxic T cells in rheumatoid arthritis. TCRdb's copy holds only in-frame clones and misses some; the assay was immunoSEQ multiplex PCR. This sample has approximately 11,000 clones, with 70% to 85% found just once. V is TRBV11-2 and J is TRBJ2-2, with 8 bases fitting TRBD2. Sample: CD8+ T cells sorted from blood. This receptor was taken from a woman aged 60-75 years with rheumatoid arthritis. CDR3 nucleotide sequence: TGTGCCAGCAGCAATAGCGGGACCAACACCGGGGAGCTGTTTTTT. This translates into CASSNSGTNTGELFF.